The sequence of this TCR beta chain was determined in a study of blood T cell repertoires in COVID-19. Study-level information: Both acute and convalescent COVID-19 samples were obtained from the United States, Italy and Spain.

The authors' processing: Reference gene primers were amplified, and this amplification served to estimate nucleated cell counts. Some clones are missing from TCRdb's copy, which holds only in-frame ones; the method was immunoSEQ multiplex PCR. D and trimming were read from the DNA, whereas the V and J calls and clone size are those reported in that table. The table lists fewer than 250,000 clones, about four fifths of them singletons. The sample was PBMCs or T cells enriched from blood (not recorded which). This TCR came from a woman in her twenties or thirties who had recovered from COVID-19.

CDR3 sequence: CATSDLQGGYTF. The DNA of the CDR3 is TGTGCCACCAGTGATTTGCAGGGTGGCTACACCTTC. The V call is TRBV24-1, the J call TRBJ1-2; tentatively, D is TRBD1 (5 bases). V was pared by 0 bases and J by 7 bases, with 5 bases between. The CDR3 sequence is 12 residues long. Germline CDR1 and CDR2: KGHDR and SFDVKD.